This T cell receptor beta chain came from a study of blood T cell repertoires in COVID-19. Some clones are missing from TCRdb's copy, which holds only in-frame ones; the method was immunoSEQ multiplex PCR. The sample holds some 88,000 clones, 86% seen once. The CDR3 is 13 amino acids. Trimming left V 6 bases short and J 11 bases short, with 19 bases between. Germline V gene data show CDR1 as MDHEN and CDR2 as SYDVKM. The receptor was isolated from a man in his sixties with acute or convalescent COVID-19. The J gene is TRBJ1-2, the V gene TRBV28; D may be TRBD1 (5 bases). Sequences were obtained from peripheral blood. This CDR3 reads CASSSGRQGSYTF. In nucleotides, the CDR3 is TGTGCCAGCAGCTCCGGGAGGCAGGGTAGTTACACCTTC.